These 13 T cell receptor beta chains were all obtained from the same sample, sequenced in a study of blood T cells in healthy people across ages. Primed by a sample-barcoded 5' primer and a J-beta primer mix, a second PCR proceeded for about 6 to 12 cycles. Using its own MiXCR run on the 5' RACE reads, TCRdb lists one record per CDR3 protein. The sample lists 1,100,000 or so distinct CDR3 sequences, under 55% seen once, with around 18% in the top ten. Sequencing was done on a sample of blood. The receptors here all came from a woman aged 60-75 years in good health.

This clonotype showed up many times. The chain links TRBV9 to TRBJ2-3; D perhaps matches TRBD1 (6 bases). The CDR3 runs 15 residues. In germline, CDR1 is SGDLS, CDR2 YYNGEE. V lost 6 bases to trimming and J lost 5 bases, with 19 bases between them. For the CDR3, the DNA is TGTGCCAGCACCCAGGGGCTAGCACTCCTAGATACGCAGTATTTT. As protein: CASTQGLALLDTQYF.

This clonotype was counted a few times. The chain couples TRBV4-2 to TRBJ1-5, with 7 bases identical to TRBD1. The CDR3 spans 17 residues. V dropped 0 bases and J dropped 0; count of bases not matched to a gene: 5. CDR1 and CDR2 from the germline V gene are LGHNA and YNFKEQ. CDR3 amino acids: CASSQDRNRGSNQPQHF. For the CDR3, the DNA is TGTGCCAGCAGCCAAGATAGAAACAGGGGTAGCAATCAGCCCCAGCATTTT.

This clonotype was found a few times. The chain has TRBV20-1 and TRBJ2-3, with 8 bases fitting TRBD2. Germline values: CDR1 DFQATT, CDR2 SNEGSKA (reference sequence). J gave up 4 bases and V 2 bases, and 5 bases lay outside the gene matches. The CDR3 extends over 14 amino acids. The CDR3 loop is CSARSAGAPDTQYF. CDR3 in DNA: TGCAGTGCTAGATCAGCGGGAGCCCCAGATACGCAGTATTTT.

V is TRBV2 and J is TRBJ2-7, with 8 bases lining up with TRBD2. Germline values: CDR1 SNHLY, CDR2 FYNNEI. The CDR3 is made up of 15 amino acids. V lost 3 bases and J lost 0; bases outside the gene matches: 4. The CDR3 protein is CASSDGTSGSYEQYF. The CDR3 DNA sequence: TGTGCCAGCAGTGATGGTACTAGCGGCTCCTACGAGCAGTACTTC.

This clonotype was detected ten times or more. The chain joins TRBV20-1 to TRBJ2-1; no clear D gene. Germline CDR1 and CDR2: DFQATT and SNEGSKA (reference sequence). The ends were cut back, 3 bases at V and 8 bases at J, with 11 bases in the middle. The length of the CDR3 is 12 residues. The CDR3 region is CSASSSSYEQFF. The DNA for the CDR3 is TGCAGTGCTAGCTCGTCAAGCTATGAGCAGTTCTTC.

This chain joins TRBV5-1 and TRBJ2-7; the D gene is possibly TRBD1 (5 bases). TRBJ2-5 matches the DNA end more closely, so the J call is doubtful. The germline gives CDR1 SGHRS, CDR2 YFSETQ. CDR3 length: 13 amino acids. CDR3 sequence: CASSQARAETQYF. The CDR3 coding sequence is TGCGCCAGCAGTCAAGCCAGGGCGGAGACCCAGTACTTC.

The chain links TRBV12-3 or TRBV12-4 to TRBJ2-5; D not resolved. V was clipped by 8 bases and J by 0 bases, with 13 bases between them. The CDR3 spans 14 residues. The CDR3 DNA sequence: TGTGCCAGCCTACTCCCACCGTACCAAGAGACCCAGTACTTC. This sequence encodes CASLLPPYQETQYF.

The rearrangement uses TRBV20-1 and TRBJ2-7, with 11 bases identical to TRBD2. The J call may be incorrect, as the DNA end agrees better with TRBJ2-5. There are 15 residues in the CDR3. Germline V gene data show CDR1 as DFQATT and CDR2 as SNEGSKA (reference sequence). The CDR3 DNA is TGCAGTGCCATTAGGCTAGCGGGAGGTGGAGAGACCCAGTACTTC. Translating gives CSAIRLAGGGETQYF.

V usage is TRBV5-1 and J usage is TRBJ2-3, with 8 bases fitting TRBD2. In germline, CDR1 is SGHRS, CDR2 YFSETQ. Germline trimming cut 1 base from V and 3 bases from J; bases unmatched to any gene: 4. The CDR3 totals 15 residues. DNA for the CDR3: TGCGCCAGCAGCTTGATAGCGGGGAAGACAGATACGCAGTATTTT. This sequence encodes CASSLIAGKTDTQYF.

This clonotype was observed many times. The rearrangement uses TRBV29-1 and TRBJ1-1, with no clear D. V was shortened by 3 bases and J by 5 bases, with 10 bases between the two germline ends. Per the germline V gene, CDR1 is SQVTM and CDR2 is ANQGSEA. The CDR3 extends over 12 amino acids. Here the CDR3 DNA reads TGCAGCGTTGATGGCGGGGTGACTGAAGCTTTCTTT. This codes for CSVDGGVTEAFF.

This clonotype was detected a few times. The chain employs TRBV28 and TRBJ2-7, with a weak D call TRBD1 (6 bases). Germline-derived CDR1 and CDR2 are MDHEN and SYDVKM. The CDR3 contains 15 residues. V was trimmed by 6 bases and J by 6 bases, leaving 21 bases between them. The CDR3: CASRVSAGDFSEQYF. DNA of the CDR3: TGTGCCAGCAGGGTCTCGGCAGGGGATTTTTCCGAGCAGTACTTC.

There are a few counts of this clonotype. This chain connects TRBV3-1 to TRBJ2-5; TRBD1 might be the D (5 bases). The CDR3 loop spans 15 amino acids. Germline lookup yields CDR1 LGHDT and CDR2 YNNKEL (reference sequence). The ends were cut back, 0 bases at V and 3 bases at J, with 11 bases in the middle. The CDR3 loop is CASSQDARAEETQYF. Here the CDR3 DNA reads TGTGCCAGCAGCCAAGATGCCAGGGCCGAAGAGACCCAGTACTTC.

This clonotype was picked up a small number of times. This chain links TRBV15 with TRBJ2-1, with 7 bases matching TRBD1. Germline V gene data show CDR1 as LNHNV and CDR2 as YYDKDF (reference sequence). The CDR3 is 14 amino acids. J lost 8 bases, V lost 6 bases, and 10 bases had no gene match. The CDR3 protein is CATRDKQGLHEQFF. CDR3 nucleotides: TGTGCCACCAGGGACAAACAGGGGCTGCATGAGCAGTTCTTC.